These 9 T cell receptor beta chains were all obtained from the same sample, sequenced in a study of prognosis after radiotherapy for stage I lung cancer. Two-round multiplex PCR on genomic DNA was the method by which TCR beta CDR3 was amplified. It was primers specific to each TRBV and TRBJ gene that first-round PCR used. TCRdb reprocessed the multiplex PCR reads with MiXCR, giving one entry per CDR3 protein. Of about 59,000 distinct CDR3 sequences listed, about 25% are singletons. The specimen was PBMCs, collected before or after stereotactic body radiation therapy (not recorded which). Receptors originate from a donor at least 50 years old with non-small cell lung cancer.

Concerning this clonotype itself: A junction boundary mismatches the germline segment, possibly from a read error. The chain is built from TRBV6-5 and TRBJ1-2; no clear D gene. The CDR3 contains 14 residues. Germline CDR1 reads MNHEY; CDR2 reads SVGAGI. CDR3 in DNA: TGTGCCAGCAGTTACTCAGTACCGTACTATGGCTGCACCTTC. Translation: CASSYSVPYYGCTF.

In this sample, this clonotype turned up many times. The chain recombines TRBV2 with TRBJ2-5; D unresolved. The V gene's germline CDR1 is SNHLY and CDR2 FYNNEI. Trimming shortened V by 6 bases and J by 5 bases, and 7 bases separated the two germline ends. The CDR3 loop spans 11 amino acids. CDR3 DNA sequence: TGTGCCAGCAGCAAAGTGGAGACCCAGTACTTC. Protein product: CASSKVETQYF.

This clonotype appeared many times. The chain has TRBV6-1 and TRBJ2-7; TRBD1 matches 9 bases. V shed 6 bases, J shed 4 bases, and the junction held 7 bases outside the gene matches. Per germline, CDR1 MNHNS and CDR2 SASEGT. The CDR3 length is 14 residues. CDR3 DNA sequence: TGTGCCAGCAGACCGGGACAGGGCTTATACGAGCAGTACTTC. This codes for CASRPGQGLYEQYF.

This clonotype was counted at least ten times. For the CDR3, the DNA is TGTGCCTGGAGTGTAATAGGGGCACAGCCCCAGCATTTT. Translating gives CAWSVIGAQPQHF. The chain recombines TRBV30 with TRBJ1-5; D may be TRBD1 (5 bases). V gave up 0 bases and J gave up 7 bases, with 10 bases separating them. The germline V gene has CDR1 GTSNPN and CDR2 SVGIG (reference sequence). The CDR3 contains 13 residues.

This clonotype was found many times. The gene calls are TRBV6-5 and TRBJ2-5; 10 bases agree with TRBD2. The CDR3 runs to 16 residues. With 0 bases clipped from V and 3 bases from J, the junction kept 4 bases outside the gene matches. CDR1 is MNHEY, CDR2 SVGAGI, per germline. The CDR3 is CASSYSLSGGKETQYF. For the CDR3, the DNA is TGTGCCAGCAGTTACTCCCTTAGCGGGGGGAAAGAGACCCAGTACTTC.

Ten or more counts support this clonotype. The CDR3 spells CSVYTGDSSYEQYF. The DNA for the CDR3 is TGCAGTGTCTACACAGGAGACAGCTCCTACGAGCAGTACTTC. J is TRBJ2-7 and V is TRBV20-1, with D tentatively TRBD1 (5 bases). Germline CDR1 is DFQATT and CDR2 is SNEGSKA (reference sequence). V was cut by 7 bases and J by 0 bases, with 16 bases left in between. CDR3 length: 14 residues.

As concerns this clonotype: A much larger clone lies a single base off, so this may be a read error. V usage is TRBV6-2 or TRBV6-3 and J usage is TRBJ1-1; 12 bases align to TRBD1. CDR1 is MNHEY and CDR2 is SVGEGT in the germline V gene. This CDR3 is 18 amino acids long. In DNA form, the CDR3 reads TGTGCCAGCAGTTACTCGTACGGGACAGGGGGCGGTAGCACTGAAGATTTCTTT. It specifies CASSYSYGTGGGSTEDFF.

Concerning this clonotype itself: One end of the junction does not line up with germline, which may come from a read error. This chain links TRBV6-2 or TRBV6-3 with TRBJ2-2, with TRBD2 matching 7 bases. The germline CDR1 and CDR2 sequences are MNHEY and SVGEGT. CDR3 length equals 16 residues. This chain's CDR3 is CAISPASGGFTGELFF. CDR3 nucleotide sequence: TGTGCCATCAGTCCCGCTAGCGGTGGGTTCACCGGGGAGCTGTTTTTT.

This clonotype was seen many times. This rearrangement joins TRBV28 to TRBJ1-6; 8 positions match TRBD1. The germline V gene has CDR1 MDHEN and CDR2 SYDVKM. There are 13 residues in the CDR3. The junction had 4 bases not matched to a gene; V was cut back by 6 bases and J by 9 bases. CDR3 amino acids: CASRSTGGSPLHF. CDR3 nucleotide sequence: TGTGCCAGCAGATCAACAGGGGGTTCACCCCTCCACTTT. Full variable domain (remainder filled in from reference TRBV28 and TRBJ1-6): DVKVTQSSRYLVKRTGEKVFLECVQDMDHENMFWYRQDPGLGLRLIYFSYDVKMKEKGDIPEGYSVSREKKERFSLILESASTNQTSMYLCASRSTGGSPLHFGNGTRLTVT.